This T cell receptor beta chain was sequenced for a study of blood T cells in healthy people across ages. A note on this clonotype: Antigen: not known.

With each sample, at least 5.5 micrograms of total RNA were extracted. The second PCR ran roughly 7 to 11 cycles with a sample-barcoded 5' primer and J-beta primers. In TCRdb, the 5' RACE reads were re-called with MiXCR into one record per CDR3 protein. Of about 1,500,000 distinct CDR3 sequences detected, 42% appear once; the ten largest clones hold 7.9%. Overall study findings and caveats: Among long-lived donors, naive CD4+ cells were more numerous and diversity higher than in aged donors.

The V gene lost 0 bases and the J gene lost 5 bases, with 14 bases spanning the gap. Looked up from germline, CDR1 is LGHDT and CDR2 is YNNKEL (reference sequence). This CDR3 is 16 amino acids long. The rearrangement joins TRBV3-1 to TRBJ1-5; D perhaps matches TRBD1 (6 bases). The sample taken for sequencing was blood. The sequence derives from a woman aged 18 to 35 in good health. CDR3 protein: CASSQDLGQTDQPQHF. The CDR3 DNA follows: TGTGCCAGCAGCCAAGATCTTGGACAGACTGATCAGCCCCAGCATTTT.